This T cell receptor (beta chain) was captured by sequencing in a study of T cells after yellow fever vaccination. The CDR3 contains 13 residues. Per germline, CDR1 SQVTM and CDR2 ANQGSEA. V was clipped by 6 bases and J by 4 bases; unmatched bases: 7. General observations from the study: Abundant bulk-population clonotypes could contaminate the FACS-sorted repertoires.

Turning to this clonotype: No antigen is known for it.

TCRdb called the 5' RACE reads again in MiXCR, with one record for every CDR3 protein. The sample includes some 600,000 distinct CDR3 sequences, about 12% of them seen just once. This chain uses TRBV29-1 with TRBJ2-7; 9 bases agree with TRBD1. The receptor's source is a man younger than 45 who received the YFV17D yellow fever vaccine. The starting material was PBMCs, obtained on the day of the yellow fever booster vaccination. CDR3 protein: CSVRNRGQYEQYF. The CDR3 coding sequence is TGCAGCGTACGGAACAGGGGGCAATACGAGCAGTACTTC.